This entry is about one T cell receptor beta chain. The antigen remains undetermined. This record belongs to a study of shared clonotypes between healthy human individuals. Study-level results: Clonotype sharing among the donors was expected to vary with sequencing depth. Rarefaction curves obtained for sorted subsets showed sequencing incomplete despite large depth. Naive CD4 clonotypes overlapped across several donors at around 4.7%. It was the non-shared clonotypes that had lower generation probabilities than clonotypes shared by all four donors.

The data were produced by immunoSEQ multiplex PCR, yet TCRdb's version contains in-frame clones alone and is incomplete. The sample lists some 2,100,000 clones; around 93% were seen once. CD45RO-negative, CCR7-selected cells formed the naive CD8 fraction, which excluded terminally differentiated effector memory CD45RA+ cells. The sequencing sample was made of naive CD8+ T cells from PBMCs. The TCR sequence derives from a man between 18 and 35 years old in good health. Some clones in this sample may be carry-over from other donors' samples.

CDR3 sequence: CATSRDFGLAGANEQFF. In nucleotides, the CDR3 is TGTGCCACCAGCAGAGATTTCGGGCTAGCGGGAGCCAATGAGCAGTTCTTC. The chain is built from TRBV15 and TRBJ2-1; 10 nucleotides agree with TRBD2. Germline CDR1 and CDR2: LNHNV and YYDKDF (reference sequence). The trim removed 0 bases at V and 6 bases at J, leaving 8 bases unmatched. The CDR3 is 17 residues long.